Listed below are T cell receptor beta chains from one sample, sequenced in a study of CXCR3-negative and CXCR3-positive naive CD8 T cells. TCRdb processed the 5' RACE reads again and assigns one entry to each CDR3 protein, with no DNA. The sample holds roughly 130,000 distinct CDR3 sequences. Sample: naive CXCR3+ CD8+ T cells from blood. Receptors originate from a human donor in good health. Some clones in this sample may be carry-over from other donors' samples. Both conserved end residues are part of each CDR3.

len	j_gene	v_gene	CDR3aa
15	TRBJ1-6	TRBV27	CASSDPRASNSPLHF
14	TRBJ2-1	TRBV6-6	CASEKTDYYNEQFF
17	TRBJ1-1	TRBV10-3	CAISELEQGVGNTEAFF
15	TRBJ2-7	TRBV14	CASSQGDRAGYEQYF
17	TRBJ2-3	TRBV6-5	CASSYSLIPSSTDTQYF
16	TRBJ1-2	TRBV7-3	CASSLDGGAANYGYTF
15	TRBJ2-5	TRBV20-1	CSARDWTGYDETQYF
14	TRBJ2-1	TRBV5-1	CASRRAGGPNEQFF
15	TRBJ2-2	TRBV5-1	CASSFREVGTGELFF
13	TRBJ1-4	TRBV12-3/TRBV12-4	CASNLGGNEKLFF
17	TRBJ2-7	TRBV28	CASRGTGVKRGSSEQYF
15	TRBJ1-3	TRBV12-3/TRBV12-4	CASSPQGRPGNTIYF
14	TRBJ1-2	TRBV6-5	CASSSFGGGYGYTF
12	TRBJ2-7	TRBV10-3	CAITPNNYEQYF
14	TRBJ2-7	TRBV4-3	CASSSGTGSFEQYF
15	TRBJ2-4	TRBV4-1	CASSEGGPGENIQYF
15	TRBJ2-7	TRBV6-2/TRBV6-3	CASSSGPAFTYEQYF
13	TRBJ2-2	TRBV27	CASSREGPGELFF
13	TRBJ1-1	TRBV29-1	CSETSQGDTEAFF
13	TRBJ1-2	TRBV3-1	CASSHEGGYGYTF
13	TRBJ1-1	TRBV6-5	CASSYSKATEAFF
17	TRBJ1-3	TRBV25-1	CASSEYIDRGSGNTIYF
14	TRBJ2-5	TRBV7-3	CASSLHAGGETQYF
14	TRBJ1-1	TRBV7-9	CASSSRDRNTEAFF
13	TRBJ2-2	TRBV7-2	CASNSGTTGELFF
15	TRBJ2-5	TRBV28	CASSLESTGGETQYF
13	TRBJ2-1	TRBV27	CASSWSSGYEQFF
18	TRBJ2-7	TRBV23-1	CASSQILTTGQICYEQYF
11	TRBJ2-7	TRBV20-1	CSALRGHEQYF
13	TRBJ2-3	TRBV7-6	CASSLSGRDTQYF
15	TRBJ1-5	TRBV7-9	CVSSLEQGPAQPQHF
17	TRBJ2-7	TRBV20-1	CSAHSSAGRGSSYEQYF
17	TRBJ2-1	TRBV28	CASSPDRGVGWDNEQFF
14	TRBJ2-3	TRBV5-1	CASSSSGPLDTQYF
14	TRBJ1-2	TRBV21-1	CASSKEQGGYGYTF
16	TRBJ2-2	TRBV20-1	CSARDGIAGNPGELFF
12	TRBJ1-1	TRBV29-1	CSVEGKITEAFF
13	TRBJ2-7	TRBV6-1	CANRRDDSYEQYF
17	TRBJ2-2	TRBV29-1	CSVWAGERYEATGELFF
14	TRBJ2-1	TRBV4-1	CASSGGPSYNEQFF
12	TRBJ2-4	TRBV11-2	CASSLVLNIQYF
14	TRBJ2-1	TRBV29-1	CSVRLANTYNEQFF
13	TRBJ2-7	TRBV20-1	CSAKTGGSYEQYF
16	TRBJ1-2	TRBV20-1	CSAREGGDPFVYGYTF
14	TRBJ1-2	TRBV6-5	CASTGQGAYYGYTF
16	TRBJ2-3	TRBV9	CASSIGTSGYTDTQYF
11	TRBJ2-1	TRBV10-3	CAISESWEQFF
15	TRBJ1-2	TRBV20-1	CSARDLRGRFQGYTF
16	TRBJ2-5	TRBV10-3	CAISDLTSGGPETQYF
14	TRBJ2-1	TRBV10-3	CAISDVDRRDEQFF
14	TRBJ2-5	TRBV9	CASSVPGRKETQYF
16	TRBJ2-3	TRBV7-2	CASSLRGTHKADTQYF
16	TRBJ1-5	TRBV6-6	CASSYGTGAVGEPQHF
13	TRBJ1-1	TRBV20-1	CSARDRANTEAFF
15	TRBJ2-3	TRBV20-1	CSATVGAVALDTQYF
15	TRBJ2-5	TRBV14	CASSRAMAGFETQYF
12	TRBJ1-1	TRBV6-5	CASSPIGTEAFF